Here is one T cell receptor (beta chain) with its context. Its antigen is unknown. No much larger clone exists at a distance of one base, and base qualities are not known. Hyperthyroidism patients were newly diagnosed, had a disease duration of under 2 months, and were aged 18 to 65 years. Exclusion was applied to patients with uncontrolled infections, other autoimmune diseases, pregnancy or lactation. Clinical symptoms, serum thyroxine and TRAb, thyroid ultrasound, and orbital computed tomography formed the basis for the diagnoses. For progressor patients, blood was drawn at the first diagnosis of hyperthyroidism, before any ophthalmopathy symptoms had appeared. Ficoll-Paque density gradient centrifugation was used to isolate PBMCs from 10 ml of fresh peripheral blood. Progressor patients were first diagnosed with Graves' hyperthyroidism and then developed ophthalmopathy during follow-up. Trizol reagent was used to extract total RNA, and RNA quality was then checked on an Agilent 2100 Bioanalyzer.

In the germline V gene, CDR1 corresponds to SGHRS and CDR2 to YFSETQ. The V end loses 3 bases and the J end loses 3 bases, and a stretch of 7 bases separates them. From cysteine to phenylalanine, the CDR3 is 12 amino acids long. Only the CDR3 DNA stays, 36 bases, in frame from base 1. This record comes from a study of T cells in Graves' hyperthyroidism and ophthalmopathy (dated by TCRdb to between 2018 and 2020). In terms of the full investigation: Peripheral blood samples were taken at the time of initial diagnosis, prior to any treatment. To identify distinguishing TCR V-J signatures, a discovery cohort of some 100 patients was used, comprising under 45 with Graves' ophthalmopathy and 57 with stable Graves' hyperthyroidism. An independent validation cohort of under 20 hyperthyroidism patients and 17 patients who later progressed to ophthalmopathy tested prospective prediction of ophthalmopathy. The approximately 97 discovery patients were randomly divided into training and test sets at a 7:3 ratio. In addition, the study compared T-cell repertoires in thyroid tissue and in blood from several Graves' hyperthyroidism patients. After sampling, hyperthyroidism patients received methimazole starting at 30 mg daily, and ophthalmopathy patients received high-dose intravenous methylprednisolone. The paper describes TCR Vbeta CDR3 sequencing of roughly 130 peripheral blood samples, made up of under 50 ophthalmopathy patients, 70 to 75 hyperthyroidism patients and roughly 17 progressor patients.

The TCR beta CDR3 regions were amplified from the RNA transcripts. The TCR CDR3 was subjected to a first round of RT-PCR using the HTBI primer set and the Qiagen OneStep RT-PCR kit. The libraries were constructed in a second round of multiplex PCR and then size-selected and purified. Paired-end sequencing of the libraries was performed with 100 bp reads on an Illumina HiSeq2000. Turning to the authors' computational methods: SOAPnuke was used to process the raw data, throwing out any read that contained adapters or uncalled bases, had a mean Phred below 15, or lacked an exact constant-primer or identifier match. High-quality paired reads were merged using COPE v1.2.5, and each unique nucleotide sequence was defined as a clonotype. MiTCR v1.1 was used to align the clonotypes against IMGT TRBV, TRBD and TRBJ reference segments. The analysis included only V-J combinations with a frequency above 0.0001, which together covered roughly 99% of the repertoires. A TCS score was defined as the ratio of F50 (clonal expansion) to E x V (chaos), with BLOSUM62-based TCRdist applied between CDR3 peptides within each V-J. Welch's t-statistics and random forest reduced approximately 520 V-J features to about 13, which were used in a naive Bayes classifier (R e1071). The public reads were run again by TCRdb, first through fastp at Q25 and then through MiXCR, and only productive beta chains were kept. Each record represents a unique CDR3 protein, reported with the most common genes and DNA among its rows. In this record, the V and J calls reflect TCRdb's handling and not the investigators' own analysis. The sample has some 400,000 distinct CDR3 sequences on record, roughly 13% of them singletons. The ten largest clones represent roughly 20% of the sample.

General conclusions and limits of the study: In validation, the model predicted progression to ophthalmopathy with 55% to 71% sensitivity and approximately 78% specificity, a median of approximately 6.7 months before onset. Most expanded thyroid clonotypes (frequency above 0.001) were also detected in blood, suggesting blood repertoires may reflect thyroid immune responses. Sample size was not statistically predetermined, and blinding of investigators to group allocation was not performed. A 13 V-J signature model separated ophthalmopathy from stable hyperthyroidism, with approximately 86% sensitivity and about 81% specificity in cross-validation and 80%/75% in testing.

The rearranged chain carries TRBV5-1 and TRBJ2-7, with no confidently assigned D gene. The TCR comes from a man under 40 with Graves' hyperthyroidism that later progressed to Graves' ophthalmopathy. Sequenced material: blood. CDR3 sequence: CASSSSDYEQYF. The DNA is as follows: TGCGCCAGCAGCTCATCCGACTACGAGCAGTACTTC.